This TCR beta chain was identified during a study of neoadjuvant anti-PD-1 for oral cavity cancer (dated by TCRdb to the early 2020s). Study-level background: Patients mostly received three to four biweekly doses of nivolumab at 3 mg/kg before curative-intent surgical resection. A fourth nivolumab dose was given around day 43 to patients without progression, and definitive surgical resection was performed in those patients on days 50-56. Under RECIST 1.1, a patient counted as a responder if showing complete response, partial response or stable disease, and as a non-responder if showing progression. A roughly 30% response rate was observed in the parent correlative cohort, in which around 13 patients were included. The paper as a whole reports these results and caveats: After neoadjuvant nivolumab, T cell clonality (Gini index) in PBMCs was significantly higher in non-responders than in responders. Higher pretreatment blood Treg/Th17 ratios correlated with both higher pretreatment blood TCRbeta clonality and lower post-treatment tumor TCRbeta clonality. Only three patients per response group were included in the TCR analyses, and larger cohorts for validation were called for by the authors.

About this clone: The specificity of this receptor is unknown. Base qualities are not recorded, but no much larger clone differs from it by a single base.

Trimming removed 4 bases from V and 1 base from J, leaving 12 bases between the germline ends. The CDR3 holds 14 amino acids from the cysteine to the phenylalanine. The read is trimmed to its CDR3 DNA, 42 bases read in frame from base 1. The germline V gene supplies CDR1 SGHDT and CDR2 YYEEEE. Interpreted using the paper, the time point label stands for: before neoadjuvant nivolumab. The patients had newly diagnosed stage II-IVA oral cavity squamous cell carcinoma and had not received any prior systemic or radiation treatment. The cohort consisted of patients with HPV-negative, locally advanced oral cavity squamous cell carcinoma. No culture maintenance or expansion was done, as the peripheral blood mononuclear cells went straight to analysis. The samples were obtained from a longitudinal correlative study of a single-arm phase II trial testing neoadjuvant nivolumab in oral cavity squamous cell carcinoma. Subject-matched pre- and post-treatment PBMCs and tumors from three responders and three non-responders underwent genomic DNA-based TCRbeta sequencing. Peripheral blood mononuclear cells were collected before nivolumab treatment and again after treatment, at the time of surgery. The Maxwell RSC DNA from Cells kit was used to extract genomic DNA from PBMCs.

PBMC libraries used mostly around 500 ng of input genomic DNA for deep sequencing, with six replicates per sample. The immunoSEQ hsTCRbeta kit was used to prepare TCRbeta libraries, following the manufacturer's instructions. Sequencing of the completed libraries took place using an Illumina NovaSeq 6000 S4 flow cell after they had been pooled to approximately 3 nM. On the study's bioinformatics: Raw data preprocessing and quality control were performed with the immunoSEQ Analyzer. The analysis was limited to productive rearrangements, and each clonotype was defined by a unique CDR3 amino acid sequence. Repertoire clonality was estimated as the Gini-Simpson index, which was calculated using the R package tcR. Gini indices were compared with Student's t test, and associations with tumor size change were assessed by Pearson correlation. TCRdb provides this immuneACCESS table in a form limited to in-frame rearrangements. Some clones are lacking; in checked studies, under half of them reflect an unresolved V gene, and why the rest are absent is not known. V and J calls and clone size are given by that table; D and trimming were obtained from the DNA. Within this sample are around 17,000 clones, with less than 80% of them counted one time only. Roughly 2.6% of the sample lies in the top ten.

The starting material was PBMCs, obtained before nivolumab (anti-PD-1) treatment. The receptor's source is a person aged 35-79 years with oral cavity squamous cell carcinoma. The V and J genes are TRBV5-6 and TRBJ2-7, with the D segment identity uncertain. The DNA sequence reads TGTGCCAGCAGCATCTACGGAATTTCCTACGAGCAGTACTTC. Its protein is CASSIYGISYEQYF.